The source of this T cell receptor (beta chain) is a study of T-cell memory formation after mild COVID-19. As for the study in general: The two donors had largely donor-specific TCR clusters.

Germline CDR1 and CDR2: LGHDT and YNNKEL (reference sequence). V was trimmed by 3 bases and J by 3 bases, leaving 9 bases between them. The CDR3 loop spans 14 amino acids. As for this clonotype: Its matching antigen is unknown.

Study results and caveats: There were some responding clones in pre-infection memory, which suggested that cross-reactive memory had joined. CD4+ clones that contracted lay mainly in CM and EM; CD8+ ones lay in EMRA.

TCRdb reprocessed the 5' RACE reads with MiXCR, giving one entry per CDR3 protein. The sample yields 120,000 to 150,000 distinct CDR3 sequences, 15% to 20% seen once. V and J are TRBV3-1 and TRBJ1-5; D is undetermined. Material: PBMCs or a T cell subset sorted from them (not recorded which). The TCR originated in an adult woman who had mild COVID-19 (a few samples of this study predate the infection). Cell type and time point are not known. The CDR3 sequence is CASSQSGINQPQHF. The CDR3 coding sequence is TGTGCCAGCAGCCAGTCAGGTATCAATCAGCCCCAGCATTTT. Drawing the rest from reference TRBV3-1 and TRBJ1-5, the complete variable domain is DTAVSQTPKYLVTQMGNDKSIKCEQNLGHDTMYWYKQDSKKFLKIMFSYNNKELIINETVPNRFSPKSPDKAHLNLHINSLELGDSAVYFCASSQSGINQPQHFGDGTRLSIL.